This T cell receptor (beta chain) stems from a study of blood T cell repertoires in COVID-19. At the level of the study: Material from acute and convalescent COVID-19 was sourced from the United States, Italy and Spain. Sources were T cells, B-cell-depleted T cells, or PBMCs; the material itself was cDNA or gDNA.

The CDR3 extends over 13 amino acids. Germline lookup yields CDR1 MNHEY and CDR2 SMNVEV (reference sequence). Trimming took 4 bases from V and 2 from J, leaving 9 bases between them. Only one count was recorded for this clone. Assay: immunoSEQ multiplex PCR; the TCRdb copy retains only in-frame clones and omits some. Of hundreds of thousands of clones in the sample, about 89% were seen once. The sequence derives from a woman between 55 and 75 years old who had recovered from COVID-19. This chain links TRBV27 with TRBJ2-7; D ambiguous. Sample: peripheral blood. The CDR3 nucleotides read TGTGCCAGCAGTTATAGTACGGCCTACGAGCAGTACTTC. Amino acid sequence: CASSYSTAYEQYF.